These 7 T cell receptor beta chains share one sample of origin, sequenced in a study of early T cells in non-severe SARS-CoV-2 infection. One entry per CDR3 protein results from TCRdb running MiXCR on the 5' RACE reads. The repertoire consists of 100,000 or so distinct CDR3 sequences, with roughly 17% occurring once and the leading ten covering approximately 5.1%. The sample in question was whole blood, obtained at baseline. The receptors originated from an adult who was a healthcare worker with PCR-confirmed SARS-CoV-2 infection or an uninfected control (not recorded which).

This chain links TRBV11-2 with TRBJ2-7, with D hard to call. The CDR3 is made up of 12 amino acids. Germline-derived CDR1 and CDR2 are SGHAT and FQNNGV. The V end was cut by 2 bases, the J end by 6 bases, with 8 bases between. CDR3 in DNA: TGTGCCAGCAGCTTACAGTCACGCGAGCAGTACTTC. This translates into CASSLQSREQYF.

The chain recombines TRBV20-1 with TRBJ1-6, with a possible D match to TRBD1 (6 bases). Germline-derived CDR1 and CDR2 are DFQATT and SNEGSKA (reference sequence). This CDR3 has 12 residues. Trimming shortened V by 6 bases and J by 9 bases, and 12 bases separated the two germline ends. In nucleotides, the CDR3 is TGCAGTGCCCAGACAGGCTTTTCACCCCTCCACTTT. Amino acids: CSAQTGFSPLHF.

This clonotype was seen only a few times. V usage is TRBV7-9 and J usage is TRBJ2-7; D call uncertain. Trimming took 5 bases from V and 6 from J, leaving 8 bases between them. The CDR3 spans 11 residues. Germline CDR1 and CDR2: SEHNR and FQNEAQ (reference sequence). The DNA of the CDR3 is TGTGCCAGCAGCCTAAACGGCGAGCAGTACTTC. Residues: CASSLNGEQYF.

J is TRBJ2-3 and V is TRBV29-1; 7 nucleotides align to TRBD1. CDR1 and CDR2 (germline): SQVTM, ANQGSEA. J gave up 3 bases and V 7 bases, and 10 bases lay outside the gene matches. The CDR3 consists of 14 residues. The CDR3 loop reads CSANRGPATDTQYF. The CDR3 DNA is TGCAGCGCCAACAGGGGCCCTGCAACAGATACGCAGTATTTT.

In its sample, this clonotype was seen a few times. This chain connects TRBV28 to TRBJ1-4; 9 bases are shared with TRBD1. CDR3 length equals 17 residues. CDR1 and CDR2 from the germline V gene are MDHEN and SYDVKM. The J segment lost 9 bases and the V segment lost 6 bases, leaving 17 bases of the junction unmatched. The CDR3: CASSPGTGHQYGQKLFF. CDR3 bases: TGTGCCAGCAGCCCCGGGACAGGGCATCAATACGGCCAAAAACTGTTTTTT.

This clonotype turned up a few times. The V and J genes are TRBV15 and TRBJ2-1; 7 bases match TRBD2. The CDR3 length is 13 residues. V trimming: 3 bases; J trimming: 5 bases; junction bases outside the gene matches: 1. Per the germline V gene, CDR1 is LNHNV and CDR2 is YYDKDF (reference sequence). The CDR3 sequence: CATSRREHNEQFF. In DNA, the CDR3 is TGTGCCACCAGCAGGCGGGAGCACAATGAGCAGTTCTTC.

The genes are TRBV12-3 or TRBV12-4 and TRBJ2-5, with D hard to call. The CDR3 spans 17 residues. The V and J ends lost 0 bases and 0 bases respectively, with 14 bases between them. The CDR3 is CASSLALFETYQETQYF. In DNA form, the CDR3 reads TGTGCCAGCAGTTTAGCGCTATTCGAGACGTACCAAGAGACCCAGTACTTC.